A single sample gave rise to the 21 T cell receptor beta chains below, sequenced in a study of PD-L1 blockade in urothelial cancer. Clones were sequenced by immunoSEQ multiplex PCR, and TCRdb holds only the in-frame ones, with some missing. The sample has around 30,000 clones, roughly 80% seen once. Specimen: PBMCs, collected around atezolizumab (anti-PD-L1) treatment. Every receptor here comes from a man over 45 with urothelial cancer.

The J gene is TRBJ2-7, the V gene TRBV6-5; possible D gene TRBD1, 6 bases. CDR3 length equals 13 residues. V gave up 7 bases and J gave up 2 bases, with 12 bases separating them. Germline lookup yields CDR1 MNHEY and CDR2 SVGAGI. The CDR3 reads CASTMGAPYEQYV. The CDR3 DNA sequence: TGTGCCAGCACCATGGGGGCCCCCTACGAGCAGTACGTC.

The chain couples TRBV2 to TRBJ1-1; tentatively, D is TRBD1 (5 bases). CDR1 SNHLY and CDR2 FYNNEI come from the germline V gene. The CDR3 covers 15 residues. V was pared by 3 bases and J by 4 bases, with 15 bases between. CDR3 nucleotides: TGTGCCAGCAGTGAGTGGCGGGGGGGGTCCACTGAAGCTTTCTTT. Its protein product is CASSEWRGGSTEAFF. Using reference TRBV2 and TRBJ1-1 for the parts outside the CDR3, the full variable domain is EPEVTQTPSHQVTQMGQEVILRCVPISNHLYFYWYRQILGQKVEFLVSFYNNEISEKSEIFDDQFSVERPDGSNFTLKIRSTKLEDSAMYFCASSEWRGGSTEAFFGQGTRLTVV.

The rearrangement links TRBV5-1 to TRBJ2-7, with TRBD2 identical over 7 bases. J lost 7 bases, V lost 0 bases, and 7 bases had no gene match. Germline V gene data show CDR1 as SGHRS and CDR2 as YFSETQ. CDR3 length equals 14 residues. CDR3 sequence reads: CASSLGGRAREQYF. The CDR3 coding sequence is TGCGCCAGCAGCTTGGGAGGGAGGGCCAGGGAGCAGTACTTC.

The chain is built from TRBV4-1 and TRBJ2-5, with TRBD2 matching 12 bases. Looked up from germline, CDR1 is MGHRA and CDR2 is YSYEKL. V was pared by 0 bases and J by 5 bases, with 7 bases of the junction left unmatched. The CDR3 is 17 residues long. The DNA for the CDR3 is TGCGCCAGCAGCCAAGATCCGGGGCTAGCGGGGGGGGAGACCCAGTACTTC. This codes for CASSQDPGLAGGETQYF.

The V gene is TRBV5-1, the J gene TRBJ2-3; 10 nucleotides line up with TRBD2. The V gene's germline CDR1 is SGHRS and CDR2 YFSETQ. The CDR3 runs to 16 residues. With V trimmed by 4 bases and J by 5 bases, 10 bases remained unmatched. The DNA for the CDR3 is TGCGCCAGCAGCCCGTTAGCGGGAGGCGGCGGAGATACGCAGTATTTT. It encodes CASSPLAGGGGDTQYF.

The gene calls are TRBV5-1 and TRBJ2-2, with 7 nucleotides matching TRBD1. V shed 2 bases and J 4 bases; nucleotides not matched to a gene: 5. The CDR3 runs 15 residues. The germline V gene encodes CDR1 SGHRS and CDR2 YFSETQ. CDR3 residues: CASSFGQAGTGELFF. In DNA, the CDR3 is TGCGCCAGCAGCTTCGGACAGGCCGGCACCGGGGAGCTGTTTTTT.

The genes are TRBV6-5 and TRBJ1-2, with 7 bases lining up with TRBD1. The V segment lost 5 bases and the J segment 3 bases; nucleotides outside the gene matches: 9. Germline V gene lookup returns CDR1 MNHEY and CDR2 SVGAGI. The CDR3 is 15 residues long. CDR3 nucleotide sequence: TGTGCCAGCAGTGGGATAATGGACAGGCACTATGGCTACACCTTC. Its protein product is CASSGIMDRHYGYTF.

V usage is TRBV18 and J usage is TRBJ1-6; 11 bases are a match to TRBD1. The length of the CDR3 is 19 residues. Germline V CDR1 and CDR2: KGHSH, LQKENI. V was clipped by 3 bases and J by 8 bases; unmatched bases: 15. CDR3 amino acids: CASSPLSRTGGENDSPLHF. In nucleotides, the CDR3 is TGTGCCAGCTCACCGTTATCACGGACAGGGGGCGAAAATGATTCACCCCTCCACTTT.

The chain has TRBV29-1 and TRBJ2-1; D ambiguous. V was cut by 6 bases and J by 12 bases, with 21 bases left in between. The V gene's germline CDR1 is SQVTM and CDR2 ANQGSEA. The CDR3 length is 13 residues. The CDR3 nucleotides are TGCAGCGTCGACACCCTTTTCGAGTCGAGGCAGTTCTTC. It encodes CSVDTLFESRQFF.

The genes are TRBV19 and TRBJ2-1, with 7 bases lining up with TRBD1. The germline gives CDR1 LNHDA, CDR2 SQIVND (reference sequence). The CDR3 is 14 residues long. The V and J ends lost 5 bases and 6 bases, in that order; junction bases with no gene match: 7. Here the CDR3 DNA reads TGTGCCAGTAGTGTCCCCGGGACAGTCAATGAGCAGTTCTTC. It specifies CASSVPGTVNEQFF.

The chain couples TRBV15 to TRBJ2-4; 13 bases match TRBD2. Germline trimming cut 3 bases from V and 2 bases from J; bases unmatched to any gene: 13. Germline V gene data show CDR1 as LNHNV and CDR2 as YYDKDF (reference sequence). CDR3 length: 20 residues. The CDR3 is CATSRGDTSGRAQSKNIQYF. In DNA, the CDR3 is TGTGCCACCAGCAGGGGCGATACTAGCGGGAGGGCCCAGTCCAAAAACATTCAGTACTTC.

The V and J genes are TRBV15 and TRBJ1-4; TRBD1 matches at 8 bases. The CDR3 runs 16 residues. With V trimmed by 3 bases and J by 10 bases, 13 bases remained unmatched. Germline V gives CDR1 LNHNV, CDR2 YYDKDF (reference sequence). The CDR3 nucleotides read TGTGCCACCAGCAGGGCCTCAGGGGGCGTTCGCGGAAAACTGTTTTTT. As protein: CATSRASGGVRGKLFF.

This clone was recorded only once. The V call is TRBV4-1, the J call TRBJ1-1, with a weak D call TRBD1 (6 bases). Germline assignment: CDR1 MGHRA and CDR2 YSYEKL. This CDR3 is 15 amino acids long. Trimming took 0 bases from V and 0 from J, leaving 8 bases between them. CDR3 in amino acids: CASSQEGGLNTEAFF. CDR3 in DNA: TGCGCCAGCAGCCAAGAAGGGGGACTGAACACTGAAGCTTTCTTT.

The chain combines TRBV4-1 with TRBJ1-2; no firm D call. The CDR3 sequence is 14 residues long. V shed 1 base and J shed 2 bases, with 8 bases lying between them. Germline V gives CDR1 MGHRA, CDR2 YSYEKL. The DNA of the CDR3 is TGCGCCAGCAGCCAAGGTTGGGAGAACTATGGCTACACCTTC. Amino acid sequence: CASSQGWENYGYTF.

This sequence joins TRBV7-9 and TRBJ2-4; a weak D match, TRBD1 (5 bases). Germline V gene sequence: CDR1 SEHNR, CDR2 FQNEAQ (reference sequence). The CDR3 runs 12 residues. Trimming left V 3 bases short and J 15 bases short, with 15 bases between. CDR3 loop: CASSFQGLTLYF. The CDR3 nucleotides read TGTGCCAGCAGCTTCCAGGGCCTCACCTTGTACTTC.

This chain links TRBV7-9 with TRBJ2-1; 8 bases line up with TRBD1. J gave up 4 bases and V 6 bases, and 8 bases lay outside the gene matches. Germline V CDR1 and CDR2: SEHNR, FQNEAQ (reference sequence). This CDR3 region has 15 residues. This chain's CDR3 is CASSPMGQVYNEQFF. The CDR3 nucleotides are TGTGCCAGCAGTCCAATGGGACAGGTTTACAATGAGCAGTTCTTC. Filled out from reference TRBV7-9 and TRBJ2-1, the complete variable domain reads DTGVSQNPRHKITKRGQNVTFRCDPISEHNRLYWYRQTLGQGPEFLTYFQNEAQLEKSRLLSDRFSAERPKGSFSTLEIQRTEQGDSAMYLCASSPMGQVYNEQFFGPGTRLTVL.

CDR3 coding DNA: TGTGCCAGCAGCTTAGTGGGACTAGCGGGGGGGTCCTACAATGAGCAGTTCTTC. This codes for CASSLVGLAGGSYNEQFF. The chain couples TRBV7-2 to TRBJ2-1, with 16 nucleotides matching TRBD2. Germline V gene sequence: CDR1 SGHTA, CDR2 FQGNSA. The CDR3 has 18 amino acids. The J segment lost 1 base and the V segment lost 1 base, leaving 1 base of the junction unmatched.

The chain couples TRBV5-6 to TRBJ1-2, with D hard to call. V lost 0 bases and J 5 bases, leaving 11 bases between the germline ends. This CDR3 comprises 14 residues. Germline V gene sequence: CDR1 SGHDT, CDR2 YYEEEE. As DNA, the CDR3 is TGTGCCAGCAGCTTGGCGGGTTCGGGGTATGGCTACACCTTC. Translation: CASSLAGSGYGYTF.

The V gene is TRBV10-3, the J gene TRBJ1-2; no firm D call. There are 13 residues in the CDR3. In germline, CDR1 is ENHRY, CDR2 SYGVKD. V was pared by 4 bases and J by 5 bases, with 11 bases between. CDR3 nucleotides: TGTGCCATCAGTGGTAACAGCAAGTATGGCTACACCTTC. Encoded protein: CAISGNSKYGYTF.

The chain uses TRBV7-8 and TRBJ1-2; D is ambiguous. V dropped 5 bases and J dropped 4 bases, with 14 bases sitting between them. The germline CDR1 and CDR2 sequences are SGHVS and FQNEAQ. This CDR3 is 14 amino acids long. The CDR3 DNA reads TGTGCCAGCAGCGCGGAGCGGAGGCTCTATGGCTACACCTTC. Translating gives CASSAERRLYGYTF.

In DNA form, the CDR3 reads TGTGCCAGCAGCGTAATAGCGGGAGGAGGCTACGAGCAGTACTTC. Translated, it gives CASSVIAGGGYEQYF. J is TRBJ2-7 and V is TRBV6-5, with 10 bases matching TRBD2. Trimming cost V 6 bases and J 3 bases; bases outside gene matches: 8. From germline, CDR1 is MNHEY and CDR2 SVGAGI. CDR3 length: 15 residues.